This T cell receptor beta chain comes out of a study of monozygotic twins with inflammatory bowel disease. TCRdb reanalyzed the 5' RACE reads and collapses them to one entry per CDR3 protein, without DNA. With nearly 450,000 distinct CDR3 sequences in the sample, the ten largest clones hold about 2.2%. To note about this clonotype: Its antigen is undetermined.

Study-level results: Cells of different T cell subtypes could not be told apart.

The receptor comes from a human donor with ulcerative colitis or Crohn's disease, or a healthy co-twin of an affected twin (not recorded which). The sequenced sample consisted of blood.

The CDR3 loop reads CSATSAYEQYF. This chain connects TRBV20-1 to TRBJ2-7. Germline V CDR1 and CDR2: DFQATT, SNEGSKA (reference sequence). The CDR3 runs 11 residues.